Listed below are T cell receptor beta chains from one sample, sequenced in a study of blood T cells in healthy people across ages. TCRdb processed the 5' RACE reads anew with MiXCR; each CDR3 protein has one entry. The profile shows approximately 800,000 distinct CDR3 sequences, around 62% of them singletons. The specimen sequenced was blood. These receptors all come from a man aged 25-40 years in good health. The CDR3 runs from the conserved cysteine through the conserved F or W. The D gene is left open where the match is weak. The size field is filled for only some rows; it gives once, few, many or a size class.

V	size	J	D	DNA	CDR3
TRBV7-9	-	TRBJ2-3	-	TGTGCCAGCAGCCCGCAACGCACGCAGTATTTT	CASSPQRTQYF
TRBV6-5	-	TRBJ1-2	-	TGTGCCAGCACTAACATCCGGGAGGGTGTGAGGAACTATGACTACACCTTC	CASTNIREGVRNYDYTF
TRBV29-1	few	TRBJ2-1	-	TGCAGCGTGAAAGGCGGGGCAGGGGGCTACAATGAGCAGTTCTTC	CSVKGGAGGYNEQFF
TRBV9	many	TRBJ2-1	-	TGTGCCAGCAGTGTTGCCAATGAGCAGTTCTTC	CASSVANEQFF
TRBV29-1	few	TRBJ1-2	TRBD1	TGCAGCGTTGAAGAGTACAGGGGCTATGGCTACACCTTC	CSVEEYRGYGYTF
TRBV3-1	-	TRBJ1-2	TRBD1	TGTGCCAGCAGCGAAGAGGTCAGGACAGGGTTCGATGGCTACACCTTC	CASSEEVRTGFDGYTF
TRBV20-1	-	TRBJ2-5	TRBD1	TGCAGTGCAGCCGGACAGGGGCGTCAGTACTTC	CSAAGQGRQYF
TRBV3-1	-	TRBJ1-2	-	TGTGCCAGCAGCCTTGGGATTAGCCAGGGTCTGAGTGGCTACACCTTC	CASSLGISQGLSGYTF
TRBV6-2/TRBV6-3	-	TRBJ2-1	-	TGTGCCAGCAGATATATCGAGCGGTCCTGGGACTACAATGAGCAGTTCTTC	CASRYIERSWDYNEQFF
TRBV19	once	TRBJ2-7	-	TGTGCCAGTACTATGGAACATGGTATCTACGAGCAGTACTTC	CASTMEHGIYEQYF
TRBV15	-	TRBJ1-6	-	TGTGCCACCCGGCGGGCTAATAATAATTCACCCCTCCACTTT	CATRRANNNSPLHF
TRBV12-3/TRBV12-4	-	TRBJ1-5	TRBD1	TGTGCCAGCAGTACCTACAGGGGAAGCAATCAGCCCCAGCATTTT	CASSTYRGSNQPQHF
TRBV9	-	TRBJ1-1	-	TGTGCCAGCAGCTCTCGGGGGATTGAAGCTTTCTTT	CASSSRGIEAFF
TRBV4-3	-	TRBJ1-2	-	TGCGCCAGCAGCCAAGTCAGGGCTAACTATGGCTACACCTTC	CASSQVRANYGYTF
TRBV6-4	-	TRBJ2-3	-	TGTGCCAGCACCCCCGAAGGCGGGGGCTCAGATACGCAGTATTTT	CASTPEGGGSDTQYF
TRBV20-1	-	TRBJ2-1	-	TGCAGTGCTAGCCAAAGTGGGGCTTACAGCTCCTACAATGAGCAGTTCTTC	CSASQSGAYSSYNEQFF
TRBV29-1	few	TRBJ2-5	-	TGCAGCGTTGTCGGGACGTACGGAAGAGAGACCCAGTACTTC	CSVVGTYGRETQYF
TRBV3-1	-	TRBJ1-2	TRBD1	TGTGCCAGCAATGACAGGGGGCGCGGCTATGGCTACACCTTC	CASNDRGRGYGYTF
TRBV20-1	-	TRBJ1-2	-	TGCAGTGCTCCGACCTACGAGGGCTGGTATGGCTACACCTTC	CSAPTYEGWYGYTF
TRBV7-9	many	TRBJ1-2	-	TGTGCCAGCAGCTTAGCTGCAGGGTCCTATAACTATGGCTACACCTTC	CASSLAAGSYNYGYTF
TRBV3-1	-	TRBJ1-1	-	TGTGCCAGCAGCCCTAAACGCCTAAGTGAAGCTTTCTTT	CASSPKRLSEAFF
TRBV15	few	TRBJ2-7	TRBD1	TGTGCCACCAGCGGTGACCGGGACAGCAACGTCTACGAGCAGTACTTC	CATSGDRDSNVYEQYF
TRBV29-1	-	TRBJ2-7	TRBD1	TGCAGCGTTGAAGGAGGACAGGGGGCGAGCGAGCAGTACTTC	CSVEGGQGASEQYF
TRBV7-2	-	TRBJ2-1	TRBD2	TGTGCCAGCAGCTTAGCCCCGGGACTAGCTTACAATGAGCAGTTCTTC	CASSLAPGLAYNEQFF
TRBV12-3/TRBV12-4	-	TRBJ2-1	TRBD2	TGTGCCAGCAGTCAACTAGCGGGGGGATGGAGCTCCTACAATGAGCAGTTCTTC	CASSQLAGGWSSYNEQFF